Below are 10 T cell receptor beta chains sequenced from a single sample in a study of CD8+CD57+ T cells in acquired aplastic anemia. Those patients picked for sequencing had displayed CD8+CD57+ cell expansion on flow cytometry. TCR beta VDJ combinations and CDR3 sequences were profiled from genomic DNA. TCRdb reanalysed the reads using MiXCR and keeps one entry per CDR3 protein. In the table there are fewer than 250,000 distinct CDR3 sequences, around half of which are singletons. The sample taken for sequencing was sorted CD4+, CD8+, or CD8+CD57+ T cells (not recorded which) from PBMCs. Receptors were obtained from a human donor with aplastic anemia.

The chain combines TRBV10-3 with TRBJ1-2; D is perhaps TRBD1 (6 bases). Looked up from germline, CDR1 is ENHRY and CDR2 is SYGVKD. The CDR3 is made up of 15 amino acids. V lost 2 bases, J lost 8 bases, and 18 bases lay in between. Here the CDR3 reads CAISERLGGLEGYTF. The CDR3 DNA reads as TGTGCCATCAGTGAGCGTTTGGGGGGCCTGGAGGGCTACACCTTC.

This clonotype appeared many times. The V call is TRBV7-9, the J call TRBJ2-1; D is unresolved. The CDR3 consists of 12 residues. The germline CDR1 and CDR2 sequences are SEHNR and FQNEAQ (reference sequence). V was trimmed by 5 bases and J by 7 bases, leaving 9 bases between them. CDR3 nucleotides: TGTGCCAGCAGCCCCGGACCGAATGAGCAGTTCTTC. It yields the protein CASSPGPNEQFF.

In this sample, this clonotype turned up many times. The V gene is TRBV19, the J gene TRBJ2-7; 9 bases are a match to TRBD2. Per the germline V gene, CDR1 is LNHDA and CDR2 is SQIVND (reference sequence). This CDR3 region has 16 residues. V was pared by 5 bases and J by 2 bases, with 10 bases of the junction left unmatched. The CDR3 region is CASSERRLAAPYEQYF. The CDR3 region has the DNA TGTGCCAGTAGTGAGAGGCGACTAGCGGCACCCTACGAGCAGTACTTC.

This clonotype was detected only once. In nucleotides, the CDR3 is TGCGCCAGCAGGGCGACAGTGAACACTGAAGCTTTCTTT. Translation gives CASRATVNTEAFF. This sequence joins TRBV10-2 and TRBJ1-1; possible D gene TRBD1, 5 bases. The CDR3 is 13 amino acids. Trimming shortened V by 6 bases and J by 0 bases, and 8 bases separated the two germline ends. The germline V gene has CDR1 WSHSY and CDR2 SAAADI.

The rearrangement joins TRBV7-6 to TRBJ2-7; 10 nucleotides agree with TRBD1. CDR1 and CDR2 (germline): SGHVS, FNYEAQ. J gave up 9 bases and V 4 bases, and 3 bases lay outside the gene matches. CDR3 length: 12 residues. In DNA form, the CDR3 reads TGTGCCAGCAGCTCTTGGGACAGGGGGCAGTACTTC. This encodes CASSSWDRGQYF.

The chain employs TRBV19 and TRBJ2-5; 8 bases match TRBD1. CDR1 is LNHDA, CDR2 SQIVND, per germline (reference sequence). CDR3 length equals 14 residues. Germline trimming cut 3 bases from V and 5 bases from J; bases unmatched to any gene: 5. CDR3 bases: TGTGCCAGTAGTATCGGACAGGGCCAGGAGACCCAGTACTTC. It encodes CASSIGQGQETQYF. The whole variable domain, remainder taken from reference TRBV19 and TRBJ2-5, is DGGITQSPKYLFRKEGQNVTLSCEQNLNHDAMYWYRQDPGQGLRLIYYSQIVNDFQKGDIAEGYSVSREKKESFPLTVTSAQKNPTAFYLCASSIGQGQETQYFGPGTRLLVL.

The V call is TRBV2, the J call TRBJ2-1; D uncertain. The germline CDR1 and CDR2 sequences are SNHLY and FYNNEI. The CDR3 spans 14 residues. V was cut by 6 bases and J by 10 bases, with 19 bases left in between. The CDR3 nucleotides read TGTGCCAGCAGAGACCATCGGCAAGCAGACGAGCAGTTCTTC. Residues: CASRDHRQADEQFF.

This clonotype was recorded at least ten times. The chain employs TRBV6-6 and TRBJ2-2; D may correspond to TRBD1 or TRBD2 (5 bases each). Germline CDR1 is MNHNY and CDR2 is SVGAGI (reference sequence). V gave up 5 bases and J gave up 4 bases, with 11 bases separating them. This CDR3 is 14 amino acids long. Here the CDR3 reads CASSDRDLTGELFF. CDR3 coding DNA: TGTGCCAGCAGTGACCGGGACCTCACCGGGGAGCTGTTTTTT.

The chain links TRBV6-2 or TRBV6-3 to TRBJ2-3; the D gene is possibly TRBD2 (7 bases). The germline V gene encodes CDR1 MNHEY and CDR2 SVGEGT. Trimming took 0 bases from V and 2 from J, leaving 15 bases between them. CDR3 length: 17 amino acids. CDR3 region: CASSYSIAAGATDTQYF. In DNA form, the CDR3 reads TGTGCCAGCAGTTACTCGATTGCTGCGGGGGCCACAGATACGCAGTATTTT.

The V and J genes are TRBV7-3 and TRBJ1-1; a weak D match, TRBD1 (6 bases). CDR1 and CDR2 (germline): SGHTA, FQGTGA. Between the trimmed V and J ends, which lost 4 bases and 8 bases, there was a span of 35 bases. This CDR3 region has 20 residues. CDR3 in DNA: TGTGCCAGCAGCTCAGGGGATCGCAGTGCTAGACCCCGGGGGAGGGTAGAAGCTTTCTTT. This encodes CASSSGDRSARPRGRVEAFF.